A selection of T cell receptor beta chains follows, all from one sample in a study of blood T cells in healthy people across ages. TCRdb re-called the 5' RACE reads through MiXCR, storing one row per CDR3 protein. The top ten hold around a fifth of the sample, which has 730,000 or so distinct CDR3 sequences, roughly 43% seen once. Sequencing input: blood. These receptors originate from a woman aged 60-70 years in good health. Both conserved end residues are part of each CDR3. Fields, in order: J gene, V gene, D gene, clone size, CDR3 DNA, CDR3 protein. D genes are given only for firm matches. Clone size is shown for a subset of rows, as once, few, many or a class of expanded clone.

j_call: TRBJ1-1
v_call: TRBV6-2/TRBV6-3
d_call: -
clone_size: -
cdr3_nt: TGTGCCACCGAGGACCCCAACACTGAAGCTTTCTTT
cdr3_aa: CATEDPNTEAFF

j_call: TRBJ2-7
v_call: TRBV6-5
d_call: TRBD2
clone_size: -
cdr3_nt: TGTGCCAGCAGTTACCGGGACAGGGGACTAGCGGGACCTTACGAGCAGTACTTC
cdr3_aa: CASSYRDRGLAGPYEQYF

j_call: TRBJ2-5
v_call: TRBV6-6
d_call: -
clone_size: -
cdr3_nt: TGTGCCAGCAGTTATTATCTTAAGGAGACCCAGTACTTC
cdr3_aa: CASSYYLKETQYF

j_call: TRBJ1-2
v_call: TRBV6-2/TRBV6-3
d_call: TRBD1
clone_size: -
cdr3_nt: TGTGCCAGCAGCCCCCGGGACAGGGGATCAGGTGGCTACACCTTC
cdr3_aa: CASSPRDRGSGGYTF

j_call: TRBJ2-7
v_call: TRBV9
d_call: -
clone_size: once
cdr3_nt: TGTGCCAGCAGCCCCCACAGGGAGTACGAGCAGTACTTC
cdr3_aa: CASSPHREYEQYF

j_call: TRBJ1-1
v_call: TRBV12-3/TRBV12-4
d_call: TRBD1
clone_size: once
cdr3_nt: TGTGCCAGCAGACCCACGGCCAGGGGGCAAACTGAAGCTTTCTTT
cdr3_aa: CASRPTARGQTEAFF

j_call: TRBJ1-6
v_call: TRBV25-1
d_call: -
clone_size: -
cdr3_nt: TGTGCCAGCAGTGGAGGGTGGAATTCACCCCTCCACTTT
cdr3_aa: CASSGGWNSPLHF

j_call: TRBJ2-7
v_call: TRBV7-3
d_call: TRBD1
clone_size: few
cdr3_nt: TGTGCCAGCAGGGCCCGGGACAGAACCTACGAGCAGTACTTC
cdr3_aa: CASRARDRTYEQYF

j_call: TRBJ2-2
v_call: TRBV7-2
d_call: -
clone_size: -
cdr3_nt: TGTGCCAGCAGCTTGCGACGAAAGGGGGGTATTCAGAACACCGGGGAGCTGTTTTTT
cdr3_aa: CASSLRRKGGIQNTGELFF

j_call: TRBJ1-1
v_call: TRBV29-1
d_call: TRBD1
clone_size: -
cdr3_nt: TGCAGCGTGTTAGGGGGCATCACTGAAGCTTTCTTT
cdr3_aa: CSVLGGITEAFF

j_call: TRBJ2-7
v_call: TRBV28
d_call: -
clone_size: -
cdr3_nt: TGTGCCAGCAGGTCAAGACTAGTCCTGGGGAATGAGCAGTACTTC
cdr3_aa: CASRSRLVLGNEQYF

j_call: TRBJ1-1
v_call: TRBV7-9
d_call: -
clone_size: -
cdr3_nt: TGTGCCAGCAGCTTAGATCCGGGACGAGGCAACACTGAAGCTTTCTTT
cdr3_aa: CASSLDPGRGNTEAFF

j_call: TRBJ2-6
v_call: TRBV11-2
d_call: -
clone_size: -
cdr3_nt: TGTGCCAGCAGAGGATGGGGTAACACTGGGGCCAACGTCCTGACTTTC
cdr3_aa: CASRGWGNTGANVLTF

j_call: TRBJ2-3
v_call: TRBV4-2
d_call: -
clone_size: few
cdr3_nt: TGTGCCAGCAGCCAAGATAAGACTAGTCCCACAGATACGCAGTATTTT
cdr3_aa: CASSQDKTSPTDTQYF

j_call: TRBJ2-1
v_call: TRBV5-4
d_call: -
clone_size: -
cdr3_nt: TGTGCCAGCAGTTCTGGGGGCGGGGCCGACAATGAGCAGTTCTTC
cdr3_aa: CASSSGGGADNEQFF

j_call: TRBJ2-7
v_call: TRBV20-1
d_call: TRBD1
clone_size: few
cdr3_nt: TGCAGTGCTAGAATCCCGGGACAGAGCTACGAGCAGTACTTC
cdr3_aa: CSARIPGQSYEQYF

j_call: TRBJ2-1
v_call: TRBV7-2
d_call: -
clone_size: few
cdr3_nt: TGTGCCAGCAGCTCCAGCTTGGAGCAGTTCTTC
cdr3_aa: CASSSSLEQFF

j_call: TRBJ2-7
v_call: TRBV4-2
d_call: -
clone_size: -
cdr3_nt: TGTGCCAGCAGCCAACGGGGCAAAAACTACGAGCAGTACTTC
cdr3_aa: CASSQRGKNYEQYF

j_call: TRBJ2-3
v_call: TRBV20-1
d_call: TRBD2
clone_size: -
cdr3_nt: TGCAGTGCTAGAGATCCAACTAGCGCAGATACGCAGTATTTT
cdr3_aa: CSARDPTSADTQYF

j_call: TRBJ2-7
v_call: TRBV12-3/TRBV12-4
d_call: -
clone_size: -
cdr3_nt: TGTGCCAGCAGTTTTGCCGGGGTCGGAGAGCAGTACTTC
cdr3_aa: CASSFAGVGEQYF

j_call: TRBJ1-1
v_call: TRBV19
d_call: -
clone_size: -
cdr3_nt: TGTGCCAGTAGTTCCGGGACAAGGAACACTGAAGCTTTCTTT
cdr3_aa: CASSSGTRNTEAFF

j_call: TRBJ1-2
v_call: TRBV6-5
d_call: TRBD1
clone_size: -
cdr3_nt: TGTGCCAGCAGTTACACACAGGGGGCTTATGGCTACACCTTC
cdr3_aa: CASSYTQGAYGYTF

j_call: TRBJ1-2
v_call: TRBV5-1
d_call: -
clone_size: -
cdr3_nt: TGCGCCAGCAGCCCCCGTGTGGGCGCCTGCACCTTC
cdr3_aa: CASSPRVGACTF

j_call: TRBJ2-5
v_call: TRBV7-8
d_call: -
clone_size: -
cdr3_nt: TGTGCCAGCGGTAGGGGAGGCCATGAGCAGTACTTC
cdr3_aa: CASGRGGHEQYF

j_call: TRBJ2-3
v_call: TRBV21-1
d_call: -
clone_size: few
cdr3_nt: TGTGCCAGCACCGGGACTAGCGGGAGGAGCACAGATACGCAGTATTTT
cdr3_aa: CASTGTSGRSTDTQYF

j_call: TRBJ2-4
v_call: TRBV12-3/TRBV12-4
d_call: -
clone_size: few
cdr3_nt: TGTGCCAGCAGCCAAACAGTGTCCCTAGCCAAAAACATTCAGTACTTC
cdr3_aa: CASSQTVSLAKNIQYF

j_call: TRBJ1-1
v_call: TRBV27
d_call: TRBD1
clone_size: -
cdr3_nt: TGTGCCAGCAGTTTAGGCGGACAGGGGGTGAAGAACACTGAAGCTTTCTTT
cdr3_aa: CASSLGGQGVKNTEAFF

j_call: TRBJ2-7
v_call: TRBV3-1
d_call: -
clone_size: few
cdr3_nt: TGTGCCAGTAGAACAGGGTCAGGCGAGCAGTACTTC
cdr3_aa: CASRTGSGEQYF

j_call: TRBJ2-5
v_call: TRBV20-1
d_call: -
clone_size: few
cdr3_nt: TGCAGTGCTAGAGCCGGCACGTCACAAGAGACCCAGTACTTC
cdr3_aa: CSARAGTSQETQYF

j_call: TRBJ2-1
v_call: TRBV5-1
d_call: -
clone_size: many
cdr3_nt: TGCGCCAGCAGCTGGAGGGACGCCAATGAGCAGTTCTTC
cdr3_aa: CASSWRDANEQFF

j_call: TRBJ2-1
v_call: TRBV20-1
d_call: TRBD2
clone_size: -
cdr3_nt: TGCAGTGCTGTGACTAGCGGGGTGGGCAATGAGCAGTTCTTC
cdr3_aa: CSAVTSGVGNEQFF

j_call: TRBJ2-3
v_call: TRBV7-3
d_call: -
clone_size: -
cdr3_nt: TGTGCCAGCAGCTTAATTGGGCAGGCTTTAGGAGGCACAGATACGCAGTATTTT
cdr3_aa: CASSLIGQALGGTDTQYF

j_call: TRBJ2-1
v_call: TRBV12-3/TRBV12-4
d_call: -
clone_size: -
cdr3_nt: TGTGCCAGCAGTTTAACCGGGAGAGGCGACGAGCAGTTCTTC
cdr3_aa: CASSLTGRGDEQFF

j_call: TRBJ2-1
v_call: TRBV19
d_call: TRBD2
clone_size: -
cdr3_nt: TGTGCCAGTAGTATAGTAGCGGGAGGGTTCAATGAGCAGTTCTTC
cdr3_aa: CASSIVAGGFNEQFF

j_call: TRBJ2-7
v_call: TRBV7-8
d_call: TRBD1
clone_size: -
cdr3_nt: TGTGCCAGCAGCAGCAACAGGGGGGCTCCCTACGAGCAGTACTTC
cdr3_aa: CASSSNRGAPYEQYF

j_call: TRBJ2-3
v_call: TRBV15
d_call: TRBD1
clone_size: -
cdr3_nt: TGTGCCACCAGCAGAGATCCACAGGGGGCTTCAGATACGCAGTATTTT
cdr3_aa: CATSRDPQGASDTQYF

j_call: TRBJ2-1
v_call: TRBV5-1
d_call: TRBD2
clone_size: -
cdr3_nt: TGCGCCAGCTCACCACTAGCGGGAACCGACAATGAGCAGTTCTTC
cdr3_aa: CASSPLAGTDNEQFF

j_call: TRBJ2-7
v_call: TRBV3-1
d_call: TRBD2
clone_size: -
cdr3_nt: TGTGTCAGCACCTACACGTACGGCGGGAGCTCCCACGAGCAGTACTTC
cdr3_aa: CVSTYTYGGSSHEQYF

j_call: TRBJ2-3
v_call: TRBV6-5
d_call: -
clone_size: -
cdr3_nt: TGTGCCAGCAGTTCCTACGGACCAACAGATACGCAGTATTTT
cdr3_aa: CASSSYGPTDTQYF

j_call: TRBJ1-4
v_call: TRBV27
d_call: -
clone_size: -
cdr3_nt: TGTGCCAGCAGTTTGGATCTCGCAACTAATGAAAAACCGTTTTTT
cdr3_aa: CASSLDLATNEKPFF

j_call: TRBJ2-3
v_call: TRBV29-1
d_call: -
clone_size: -
cdr3_nt: TGCAGCGTTGACAGGTTTACAGATACGCAGTATTTT
cdr3_aa: CSVDRFTDTQYF

j_call: TRBJ2-1
v_call: TRBV24-1
d_call: TRBD1
clone_size: many
cdr3_nt: TGTGCCACTCGGGACAGGGGGCTATCGAATGAGCAGTTCTTC
cdr3_aa: CATRDRGLSNEQFF

j_call: TRBJ2-1
v_call: TRBV5-1
d_call: -
clone_size: once
cdr3_nt: TGCGCCAGCAGCTTGTTCGACAGTAACGAGCAGTTCTTC
cdr3_aa: CASSLFDSNEQFF

j_call: TRBJ2-7
v_call: TRBV27
d_call: -
clone_size: -
cdr3_nt: TGTGCCGCCGGGACGAACCCTCCCAACGAGCAGTACTTC
cdr3_aa: CAAGTNPPNEQYF

j_call: TRBJ2-1
v_call: TRBV28
d_call: -
clone_size: few
cdr3_nt: TGTGCCAGCAGTTCTCACGGGAGTTACAATGAGCAGTTCTTC
cdr3_aa: CASSSHGSYNEQFF

j_call: TRBJ2-1
v_call: TRBV4-3
d_call: TRBD2
clone_size: -
cdr3_nt: TGCGCCAGCAACTCCGGATCGGCTAGCGGGAAAGGGAATGAGCAGTTCTTC
cdr3_aa: CASNSGSASGKGNEQFF

j_call: TRBJ1-2
v_call: TRBV6-1
d_call: -
clone_size: -
cdr3_nt: TGTGCCAGCAGCGAAGAGGTCGGGGGACCGTTAAACTATGGCTACACCTTC
cdr3_aa: CASSEEVGGPLNYGYTF

j_call: TRBJ2-1
v_call: TRBV6-5
d_call: -
clone_size: -
cdr3_nt: TGTGCCAGCCGCGGAGGGGCTTTGGATGAGCAGTTCTTC
cdr3_aa: CASRGGALDEQFF